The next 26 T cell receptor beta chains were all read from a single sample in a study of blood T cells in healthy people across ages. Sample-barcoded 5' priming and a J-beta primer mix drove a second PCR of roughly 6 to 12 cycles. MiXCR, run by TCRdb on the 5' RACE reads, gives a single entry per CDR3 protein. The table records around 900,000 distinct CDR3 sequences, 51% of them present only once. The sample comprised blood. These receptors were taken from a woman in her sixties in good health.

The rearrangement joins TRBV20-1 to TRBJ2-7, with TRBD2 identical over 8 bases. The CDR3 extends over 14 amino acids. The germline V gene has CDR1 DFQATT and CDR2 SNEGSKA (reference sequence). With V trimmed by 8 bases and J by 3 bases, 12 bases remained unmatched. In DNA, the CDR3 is TGCAGTTTCAAAGGCGGAAGCGGGAGCTACGAGCAGTACTTC. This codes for CSFKGGSGSYEQYF.

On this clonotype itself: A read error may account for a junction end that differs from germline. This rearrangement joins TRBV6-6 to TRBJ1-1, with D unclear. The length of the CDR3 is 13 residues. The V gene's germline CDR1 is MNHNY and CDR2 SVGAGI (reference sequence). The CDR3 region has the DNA TGTGCCAGCAGTAGAGACTTGAACAGTGAAGCTTTCTTT. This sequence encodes CASSRDLNSEAFF.

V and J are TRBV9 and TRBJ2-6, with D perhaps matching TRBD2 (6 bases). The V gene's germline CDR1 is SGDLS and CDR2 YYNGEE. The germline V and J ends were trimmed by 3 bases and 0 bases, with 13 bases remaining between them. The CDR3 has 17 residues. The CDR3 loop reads CASSGEVTLSGANVLTF. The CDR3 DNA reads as TGTGCCAGCAGCGGGGAGGTAACCCTCTCTGGGGCCAACGTCCTGACTTTC.

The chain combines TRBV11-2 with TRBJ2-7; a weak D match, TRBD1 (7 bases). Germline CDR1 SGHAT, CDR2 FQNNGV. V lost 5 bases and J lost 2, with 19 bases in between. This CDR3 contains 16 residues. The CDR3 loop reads CASSREIRGKTYEQYF. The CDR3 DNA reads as TGTGCCAGCAGCCGGGAGATCAGGGGGAAGACCTACGAGCAGTACTTC.

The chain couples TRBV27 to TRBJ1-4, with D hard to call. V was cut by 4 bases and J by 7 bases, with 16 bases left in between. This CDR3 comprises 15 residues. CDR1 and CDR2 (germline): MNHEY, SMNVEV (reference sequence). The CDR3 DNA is TGTGCCAGCAGTTCGTTGAGGCGAGTTGGTGAAAAACTGTTTTTT. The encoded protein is CASSSLRRVGEKLFF.

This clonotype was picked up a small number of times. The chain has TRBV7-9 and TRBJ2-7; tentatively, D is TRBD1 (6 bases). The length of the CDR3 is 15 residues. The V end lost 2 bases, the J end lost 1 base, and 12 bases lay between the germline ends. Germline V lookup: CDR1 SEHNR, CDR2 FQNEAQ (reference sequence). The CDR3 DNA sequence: TGTGCCAGCAGCTTAAAGCCCCAGGGGTCCTACGAGCAGTACTTC. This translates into CASSLKPQGSYEQYF.

CDR3 sequence reads: CSARAQLSNQPQHF. In DNA, the CDR3 is TGCAGTGCTAGAGCTCAACTTAGCAATCAGCCCCAGCATTTT. The chain combines TRBV20-1 with TRBJ1-5; no clear D. The CDR3 sequence is 14 residues long. Per the germline V gene, CDR1 is DFQATT and CDR2 is SNEGSKA (reference sequence). The V end was cut by 1 base, the J end by 0 bases, with 7 bases between.

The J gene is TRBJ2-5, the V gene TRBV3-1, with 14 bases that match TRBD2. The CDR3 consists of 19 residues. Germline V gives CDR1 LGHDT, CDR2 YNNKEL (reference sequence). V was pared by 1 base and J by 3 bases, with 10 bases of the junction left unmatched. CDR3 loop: CASSQVSSQGLAGEETQYF. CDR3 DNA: TGTGCCAGCAGCCAAGTCTCTTCCCAGGGACTAGCGGGGGAAGAGACCCAGTACTTC.

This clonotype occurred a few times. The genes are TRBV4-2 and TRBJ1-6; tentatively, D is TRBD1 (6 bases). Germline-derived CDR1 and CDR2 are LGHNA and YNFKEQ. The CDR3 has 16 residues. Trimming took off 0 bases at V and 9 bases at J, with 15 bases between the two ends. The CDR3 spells CASSQESTGIGSPLHF. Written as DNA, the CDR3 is TGTGCCAGCAGCCAAGAGTCCACAGGGATTGGTTCACCCCTCCACTTT.

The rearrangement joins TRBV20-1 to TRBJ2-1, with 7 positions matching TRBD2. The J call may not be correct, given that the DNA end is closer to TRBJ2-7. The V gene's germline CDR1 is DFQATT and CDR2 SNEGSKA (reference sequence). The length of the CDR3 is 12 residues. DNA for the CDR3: TGCAGTGGGGGGGAGGGCTCCTACGAGCAGTACTTC. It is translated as CSGGEGSYEQYF.

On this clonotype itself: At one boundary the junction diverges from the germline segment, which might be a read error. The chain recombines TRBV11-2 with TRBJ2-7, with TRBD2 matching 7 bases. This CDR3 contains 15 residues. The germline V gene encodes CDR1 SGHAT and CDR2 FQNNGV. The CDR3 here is CASSLGGLFSYKQYF. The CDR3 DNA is TGTGCCAGCAGCTTAGGGGGACTATTCTCCTACAAGCAGTACTTC.

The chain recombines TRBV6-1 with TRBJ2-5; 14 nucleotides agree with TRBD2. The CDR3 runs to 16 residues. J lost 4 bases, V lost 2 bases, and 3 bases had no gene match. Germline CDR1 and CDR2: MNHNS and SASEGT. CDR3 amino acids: CASSETGLAGGETQYF. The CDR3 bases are TGTGCCAGCAGTGAAACCGGACTAGCGGGAGGAGAGACCCAGTACTTC.

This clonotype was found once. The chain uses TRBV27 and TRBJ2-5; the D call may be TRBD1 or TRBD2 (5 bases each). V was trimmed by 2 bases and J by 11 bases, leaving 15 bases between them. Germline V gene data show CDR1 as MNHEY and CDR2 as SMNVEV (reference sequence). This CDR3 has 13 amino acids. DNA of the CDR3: TGTGCCAGCAGTTTAGCTGCAGGGTGGGGGCAGTACTTC. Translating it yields CASSLAAGWGQYF.

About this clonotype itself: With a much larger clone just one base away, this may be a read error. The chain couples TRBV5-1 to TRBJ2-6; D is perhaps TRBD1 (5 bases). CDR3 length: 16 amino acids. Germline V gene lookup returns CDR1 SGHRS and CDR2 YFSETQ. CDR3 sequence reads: CASSLGWSSGADVLTF. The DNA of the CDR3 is TGCGCCAGCAGCCTAGGGTGGAGCTCTGGGGCCGACGTCCTGACTTTC. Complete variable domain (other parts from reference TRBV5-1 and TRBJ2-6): KAGVTQTPRYLIKTRGQQVTLSCSPISGHRSVSWYQQTPGQGLQFLFEYFSETQRNKGNFPGRFSGRQFSNSRSEMNVSTLELGDSALYLCASSLGWSSGADVLTFGAGSRLTVL.

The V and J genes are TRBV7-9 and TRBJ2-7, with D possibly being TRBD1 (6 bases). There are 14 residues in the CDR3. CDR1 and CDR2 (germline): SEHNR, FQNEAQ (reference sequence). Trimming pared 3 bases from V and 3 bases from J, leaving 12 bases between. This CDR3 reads CASSFAQGVYEQYF. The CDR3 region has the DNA TGTGCCAGCAGCTTTGCACAGGGCGTCTACGAGCAGTACTTC.

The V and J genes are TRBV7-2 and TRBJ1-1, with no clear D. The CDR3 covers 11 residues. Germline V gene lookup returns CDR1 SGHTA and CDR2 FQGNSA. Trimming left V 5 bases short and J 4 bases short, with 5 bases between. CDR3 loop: CASSPRTEAFF. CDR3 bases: TGTGCCAGCAGCCCCCGCACTGAAGCTTTCTTT.

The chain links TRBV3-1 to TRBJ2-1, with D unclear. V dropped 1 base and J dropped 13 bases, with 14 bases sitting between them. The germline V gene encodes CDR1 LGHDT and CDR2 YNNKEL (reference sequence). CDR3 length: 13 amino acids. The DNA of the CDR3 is TGTGCCAGCAGCCAAGCTTCCTCAGCCAGACAGTTCTTC. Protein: CASSQASSARQFF.

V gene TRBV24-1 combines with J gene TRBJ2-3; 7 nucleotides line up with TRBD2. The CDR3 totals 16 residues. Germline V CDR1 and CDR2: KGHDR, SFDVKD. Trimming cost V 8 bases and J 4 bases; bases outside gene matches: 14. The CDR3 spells CATMRVAGVQADTQYF. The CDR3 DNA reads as TGTGCCACCATGAGGGTCGCGGGAGTTCAGGCAGATACGCAGTATTTT.

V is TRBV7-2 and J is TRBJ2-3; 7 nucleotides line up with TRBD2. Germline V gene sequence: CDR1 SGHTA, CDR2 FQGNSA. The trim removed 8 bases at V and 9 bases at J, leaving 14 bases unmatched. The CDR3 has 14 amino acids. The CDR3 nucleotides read TGTGCCAGCGGGAGGGCCCCAGGTGATAGCACGCAGTATTTT. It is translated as CASGRAPGDSTQYF.

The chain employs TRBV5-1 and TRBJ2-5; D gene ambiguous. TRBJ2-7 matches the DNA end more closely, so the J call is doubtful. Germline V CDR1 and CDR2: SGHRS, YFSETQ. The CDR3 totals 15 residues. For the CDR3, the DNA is TGCGCCAGCAGCCCCAGAATTGGGGAAGTCGGCGAGCAGTACTTC. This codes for CASSPRIGEVGEQYF.

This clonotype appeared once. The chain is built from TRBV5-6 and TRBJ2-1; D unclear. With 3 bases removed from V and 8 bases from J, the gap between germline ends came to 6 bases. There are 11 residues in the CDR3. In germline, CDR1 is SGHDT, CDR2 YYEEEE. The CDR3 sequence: CASSYVHEQFF. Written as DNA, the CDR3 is TGTGCCAGCAGCTACGTTCATGAGCAGTTCTTC.

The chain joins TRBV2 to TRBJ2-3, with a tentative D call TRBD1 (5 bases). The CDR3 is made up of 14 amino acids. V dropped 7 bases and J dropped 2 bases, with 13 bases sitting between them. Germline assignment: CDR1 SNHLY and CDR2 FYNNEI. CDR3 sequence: CASKDNQITDTQYF. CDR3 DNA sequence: TGTGCCAGCAAGGACAATCAAATCACAGATACGCAGTATTTT.

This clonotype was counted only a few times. CDR3 amino acids: CASSQDGGSYGYTF. In DNA form, the CDR3 reads TGTGCCAGCAGTCAGGACGGGGGATCCTATGGCTACACCTTC. The chain has TRBV2 and TRBJ1-2, with D possibly matching TRBD1 (5 bases). Trimming removed 5 bases from V and 4 bases from J, with 14 bases in between. CDR1 SNHLY and CDR2 FYNNEI come from the germline V gene. This CDR3 contains 14 residues.

The CDR3 nucleotides read TGTGCCAGCAGCCGAGGGACAGGGGGAGAGACCCAGTACTTC. Residues: CASSRGTGGETQYF. V is TRBV27 and J is TRBJ2-5, with 11 bases aligning to TRBD1. Germline CDR1 MNHEY, CDR2 SMNVEV (reference sequence). With 6 bases clipped from V and 4 bases from J, the junction kept 4 bases outside the gene matches. The CDR3 is made up of 14 amino acids.

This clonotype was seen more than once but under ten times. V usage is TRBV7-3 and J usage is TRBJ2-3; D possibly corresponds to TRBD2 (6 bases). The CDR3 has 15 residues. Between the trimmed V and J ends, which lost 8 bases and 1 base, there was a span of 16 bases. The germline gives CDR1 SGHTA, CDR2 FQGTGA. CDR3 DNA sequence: TGTGCCAGCGCCGATGGGGGGAGTCGCACAGATACGCAGTATTTT. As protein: CASADGGSRTDTQYF. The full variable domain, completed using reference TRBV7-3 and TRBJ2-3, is GAGVSQTPSNKVTEKGKYVELRCDPISGHTALYWYRQSLGQGPEFLIYFQGTGAADDSGLPNDRFFAVRPEGSVSTLKIQRTERGDSAVYLCASADGGSRTDTQYFGPGTRLTVL.

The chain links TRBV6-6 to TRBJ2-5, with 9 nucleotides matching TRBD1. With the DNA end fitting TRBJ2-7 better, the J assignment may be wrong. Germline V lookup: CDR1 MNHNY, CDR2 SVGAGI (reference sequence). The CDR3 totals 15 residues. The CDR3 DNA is TGTGCCAGCAGTGACAAGGGACAGGGATCCAACGAGCAGTACTTC. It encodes CASSDKGQGSNEQYF.